Presented here are 31 T cell receptor beta chains from one specimen sequenced in a study of cytotoxic CD8 clonotypes in ibrutinib-treated CLL. Assay used: immunoSEQ multiplex PCR; TCRdb lists only in-frame clones, some missing. The table lists about 270,000 clones, 65% to 85% of them singletons. The sample consisted of PBMCs, taken at disease progression, from a patient treated with ibrutinib. These receptors all come from a human donor with chronic lymphocytic leukemia.

This chain joins TRBV5-1 and TRBJ2-3, with TRBD2 identical over 8 bases. Germline-derived CDR1 and CDR2 are SGHRS and YFSETQ. The CDR3 loop spans 15 amino acids. The J segment lost 2 bases and the V segment lost 5 bases, leaving 7 bases of the junction unmatched. The CDR3 bases are TGCGCCAGCAGTCATACTAGCGGACACACAGATACGCAGTATTTT. It yields the protein CASSHTSGHTDTQYF.

In its sample, this clone was seen a few times. The V call is TRBV7-3, the J call TRBJ2-7; 9 nucleotides agree with TRBD1. With V trimmed by 5 bases and J by 6 bases, 5 bases remained unmatched. The CDR3 length is 13 residues. Germline V gene lookup returns CDR1 SGHTA and CDR2 FQGTGA. The CDR3 reads CASSPTTGGEQYF. The CDR3 DNA reads TGTGCCAGCAGCCCGACGACAGGGGGCGAGCAGTACTTC.

The CDR3 is CASSLSQGANEQYF. DNA of the CDR3: TGTGCCAGCAGCCTCTCCCAGGGGGCCAACGAGCAGTACTTC. The chain is built from TRBV9 and TRBJ2-7, with 8 bases matching TRBD1. V was pared by 4 bases and J by 5 bases, with 8 bases of the junction left unmatched. CDR3 length equals 14 residues. Germline CDR1 is SGDLS and CDR2 is YYNGEE.

This clone was seen only once. The CDR3 protein is CASKDNEQFF. The CDR3 bases are TGTGCCAGCAAAGACAATGAGCAGTTCTTC. The rearrangement links TRBV2 to TRBJ2-1; no clear D. The V and J ends lost 7 bases and 5 bases respectively, with 3 bases between them. CDR3 length: 10 amino acids. Per the germline V gene, CDR1 is SNHLY and CDR2 is FYNNEI.

The chain carries TRBV28 and TRBJ1-2; D gene uncertain. CDR1 MDHEN and CDR2 SYDVKM come from the germline V gene. V was clipped by 7 bases and J by 2 bases, with 8 bases between them. This CDR3 spans 12 amino acids. The CDR3 spells CASNDGNYGYTF. The DNA of the CDR3 is TGTGCCAGCAACGACGGGAACTATGGCTACACCTTC.

This clone was picked up a small number of times. The chain employs TRBV19 and TRBJ1-4; D might be TRBD1 (5 bases). V was cut by 9 bases and J by 3 bases, with 14 bases left in between. The CDR3 extends over 14 amino acids. CDR1 and CDR2 from the germline V gene are LNHDA and SQIVND (reference sequence). CDR3 sequence (DNA): TGTGCCAGCTCGGGGCAAGGTGCTAATGAAAAACTGTTTTTT. This translates into CASSGQGANEKLFF. The variable domain in full, completed from reference TRBV19 and TRBJ1-4, reads DGGITQSPKYLFRKEGQNVTLSCEQNLNHDAMYWYRQDPGQGLRLIYYSQIVNDFQKGDIAEGYSVSREKKESFPLTVTSAQKNPTAFYLCASSGQGANEKLFFGSGTQLSVL.

In regard to this clone: Other DNA sequences of this sample code for an identical CDR3. This chain uses TRBV4-1 with TRBJ2-7; D remains ambiguous. The CDR3 covers 13 residues. V was pared by 1 base and J by 1 base, with 5 bases between. Germline V CDR1 and CDR2: MGHRA, YSYEKL. The CDR3 region is CASSQVSSYEQYF. The DNA for the CDR3 is TGCGCCAGCAGCCAAGTCAGTTCCTACGAGCAGTACTTC.

The chain links TRBV12-1 to TRBJ2-7; the table calls TRBD2, which could not be checked here. TRBV12-1 is flagged as a pseudogene. The CDR3 extends over 18 amino acids. CDR3 protein: CASSSPYPFWRKFYEQYF. The DNA of the CDR3 is TGTGCCAGCAGTTCACCCTACCCGTTCTGGAGAAAATTCTACGAGCAGTACTTC.

V and J are TRBV5-5 and TRBJ2-7; D not certain. Per the germline V gene, CDR1 is SGHKS and CDR2 is YYEKEE (reference sequence). V lost 4 bases and J lost 1, with 12 bases in between. CDR3 length: 14 residues. The CDR3 nucleotides read TGTGCCAGCAGCGTCCGGGTCCCTTCCTACGAGCAGTACTTC. Translation: CASSVRVPSYEQYF.

CDR3 sequence: CASSLNVFAYEQYF. The DNA for the CDR3 is TGCGCCAGCAGCTTGAATGTGTTTGCCTACGAGCAGTACTTC. The chain combines TRBV5-1 with TRBJ2-7; D remains ambiguous. The germline V and J ends were trimmed by 1 base and 2 bases, with 10 bases remaining between them. The germline V gene has CDR1 SGHRS and CDR2 YFSETQ. This CDR3 has 14 residues.

In its sample, this clone was seen a few times. The chain joins TRBV10-3 to TRBJ1-6; TRBD1 might be the D (5 bases). Germline-derived CDR1 and CDR2 are ENHRY and SYGVKD. The CDR3 sequence is 16 residues long. Between the trimmed V and J ends, which lost 6 bases and 0 bases, there was a span of 12 bases. The CDR3 here is CAIRQQVTSYNSPLHF. In DNA, the CDR3 is TGTGCCATCAGACAACAGGTTACCTCCTATAATTCACCCCTCCACTTT.

The chain is built from TRBV7-9 and TRBJ2-7; tentative D call: TRBD2 (6 bases). Trimming cost V 1 base and J 3 bases, with 22 bases left between them. This CDR3 has 18 amino acids. Germline CDR1 SEHNR, CDR2 FQNEAQ (reference sequence). This chain's CDR3 is CASSLGQGGTYSIYEQYF. The CDR3 DNA follows: TGTGCCAGCAGCTTAGGGCAGGGAGGCACCTATAGCATCTACGAGCAGTACTTC.

This clone was seen once. The rearrangement links TRBV7-3 to TRBJ2-1; tentative D call: TRBD2 (5 bases). Germline CDR1 and CDR2: SGHTA and FQGTGA. The CDR3 is 16 amino acids. Trimming removed 6 bases at V and 7 bases at J, with 22 bases between. DNA for the CDR3: TGTGCCAGCAGTTCCCGTTCGGGGATTGTCGGGAATGAGCAGTTCTTC. This codes for CASSSRSGIVGNEQFF.

This rearrangement joins TRBV2 to TRBJ1-1; 7 nucleotides match TRBD1. The CDR3 runs 13 residues. V was clipped by 8 bases and J by 0 bases; unmatched bases: 3. Germline assignment: CDR1 SNHLY and CDR2 FYNNEI. The CDR3 DNA sequence: TGTGCCAGCCTGGGACAGCTGAACACTGAAGCTTTCTTT. Residues: CASLGQLNTEAFF.

The chain links TRBV20-1 to TRBJ2-1, with no clear D. CDR3 size: 11 residues. V dropped 3 bases and J dropped 5 bases, with 5 bases sitting between them. Germline CDR1 reads DFQATT; CDR2 reads SNEGSKA (reference sequence). DNA for the CDR3: TGCAGTGCTAGCGGAAACAATGAGCAGTTCTTC. This encodes CSASGNNEQFF.

In this sample, this clone turned up a few times. The genes are TRBV28 and TRBJ1-5; TRBD1 is a possible D gene (6 bases). V lost 2 bases and J 2 bases, leaving 13 bases between the germline ends. From germline, CDR1 is MDHEN and CDR2 SYDVKM. This CDR3 comprises 16 residues. CDR3 sequence reads: CASSLLLRGGNQPQHF. The CDR3 DNA reads as TGTGCCAGCAGTTTACTTCTGAGGGGGGGCAATCAGCCCCAGCATTTT.

The chain employs TRBV9 and TRBJ2-5, with a tentative D call TRBD2 (7 bases). The V end lost 4 bases, the J end lost 5 bases, and 21 bases lay between the germline ends. Germline values: CDR1 SGDLS, CDR2 YYNGEE. The length of the CDR3 is 16 residues. The CDR3 region has the DNA TGTGCCAGCAGCCAGGGGAGGGAGGGCTTGAGTGAGACCCAGTACTTC. Translated, it gives CASSQGREGLSETQYF.

J is TRBJ2-3 and V is TRBV6-5, with D tentatively TRBD2 (6 bases). The germline V and J ends were trimmed by 3 bases and 6 bases, with 10 bases remaining between them. The germline V gene encodes CDR1 MNHEY and CDR2 SVGAGI. The CDR3 consists of 13 residues. CDR3 residues: CASSYGGFDTQYF. CDR3 DNA: TGTGCCAGCAGTTATGGGGGGTTTGATACGCAGTATTTT.

The sample holds a few counts of this clone. This chain connects TRBV18 to TRBJ1-2, with D possibly TRBD1 on 5 matching bases. The V gene lost 3 bases and the J gene lost 6 bases, with 8 bases spanning the gap. CDR1 and CDR2 (germline): KGHSH, LQKENI. This CDR3 has 12 residues. The CDR3 loop is CASSPEGHGYTF. The CDR3 DNA is TGTGCCAGCTCACCTGAGGGGCATGGCTACACCTTC.

The chain is built from TRBV7-9 and TRBJ2-1, with D unclear. The CDR3 length is 14 residues. Trimming stripped 2 bases from V and 5 bases from J, with 10 bases between. Germline V gives CDR1 SEHNR, CDR2 FQNEAQ (reference sequence). The CDR3 DNA reads TGTGCCAGCAGCTTATTGGGTTCCAACAATGAGCAGTTCTTC. This translates into CASSLLGSNNEQFF.

The table lists this clone with a count of one. The V call is TRBV2, the J call TRBJ2-3, with TRBD1 matching over 9 bases. Germline V CDR1 and CDR2: SNHLY, FYNNEI. J lost 6 bases, V lost 4 bases, and 17 bases had no gene match. The CDR3 is 18 residues long. CDR3 DNA: TGTGCCAGCAGTGGATCCGTTGATGGGACAGGGAGTTTGGATACGCAGTATTTT. It translates to CASSGSVDGTGSLDTQYF.

This sequence joins TRBV4-1 and TRBJ1-2; the match to TRBD1 covers 7 bases. Germline trimming cut 1 base from V and 5 bases from J; bases unmatched to any gene: 7. This CDR3 has 15 residues. The germline CDR1 and CDR2 sequences are MGHRA and YSYEKL. The CDR3 region has the DNA TGCGCCAGCAGCCAAGTCCGACAGGGAGGATATGGCTACACCTTC. Protein sequence: CASSQVRQGGYGYTF.

The chain links TRBV28 to TRBJ1-4; TRBD1 aligns across 7 bases. The junction had 16 bases not matched to a gene; V was cut back by 5 bases and J by 7 bases. Germline CDR1 is MDHEN and CDR2 is SYDVKM. The CDR3 consists of 17 residues. CDR3 sequence: CASSPLDRVPRSEKLFF. In DNA form, the CDR3 reads TGTGCCAGCAGTCCACTTGACAGGGTGCCCAGGAGTGAAAAACTGTTTTTT.

There are a few counts of this clone. This rearrangement joins TRBV5-1 to TRBJ2-7; D ambiguous. The CDR3 runs to 13 residues. Per the germline V gene, CDR1 is SGHRS and CDR2 is YFSETQ. The V end lost 0 bases, the J end lost 8 bases, and 12 bases lay between the germline ends. CDR3 coding DNA: TGCGCCAGCAGCTTGGAACCGGGTTCGCAGCAGTACTTC. Translating gives CASSLEPGSQQYF.

For the CDR3, the DNA is TGTGCCCCCCCAGCCAGCAATCAGCCCCAGCATTTT. It specifies CAPPASNQPQHF. V is TRBV27 and J is TRBJ1-5; no clear D. Trimming cost V 11 bases and J 1 base, with 9 bases left between them. Germline V lookup: CDR1 MNHEY, CDR2 SMNVEV (reference sequence). The CDR3 is made up of 12 amino acids.

This clone turned up a few times. The rearrangement links TRBV27 to TRBJ2-7; 9 nucleotides align to TRBD1. This CDR3 is 15 amino acids long. After removal of 0 bases from V and 2 bases from J, the junction contained 2 bases not matched to a gene. Germline assignment: CDR1 MNHEY and CDR2 SMNVEV (reference sequence). The CDR3 DNA follows: TGTGCCAGCAGTTTATCGACAGGGGGTCCCTACGAGCAGTACTTC. Translated, it gives CASSLSTGGPYEQYF.

V gene TRBV19 combines with J gene TRBJ1-2; D gene ambiguous. CDR3 length: 13 amino acids. Germline V gives CDR1 LNHDA, CDR2 SQIVND (reference sequence). Trimming removed 3 bases at V and 2 bases at J, with 7 bases between. The CDR3 loop is CASSIGVNYGYTF. The CDR3 region has the DNA TGTGCCAGTAGTATCGGGGTAAACTATGGCTACACCTTC. Full variable domain (outside the CDR3, taken from reference TRBV19 and TRBJ1-2): DGGITQSPKYLFRKEGQNVTLSCEQNLNHDAMYWYRQDPGQGLRLIYYSQIVNDFQKGDIAEGYSVSREKKESFPLTVTSAQKNPTAFYLCASSIGVNYGYTFGSGTRLTVV.

J is TRBJ2-5 and V is TRBV9; the D gene is possibly TRBD2 (6 bases). This CDR3 contains 14 residues. Trimming stripped 0 bases from V and 2 bases from J, with 8 bases between. CDR1 is SGDLS, CDR2 YYNGEE, per germline. The CDR3 reads CASSVGGDQETQYF. The CDR3, as DNA: TGTGCCAGCAGCGTAGGCGGGGATCAAGAGACCCAGTACTTC. Full variable domain (outside the CDR3, taken from reference TRBV9 and TRBJ2-5): DSGVTQTPKHLITATGQRVTLRCSPRSGDLSVYWYQQSLDQGLQFLIQYYNGEERAKGNILERFSAQQFPDLHSELNLSSLELGDSALYFCASSVGGDQETQYFGPGTRLLVL.

The V gene is TRBV15, the J gene TRBJ1-4; the D gene is possibly TRBD1 (5 bases). The V and J ends lost 5 bases and 3 bases respectively, with 13 bases between them. Germline assignment: CDR1 LNHNV and CDR2 YYDKDF (reference sequence). This CDR3 region has 15 residues. This chain's CDR3 is CATSLTLGANEKLFF. The CDR3 DNA reads as TGTGCCACCAGCCTCACCTTGGGGGCTAATGAAAAACTGTTTTTT.

CDR3: CASSFEGSFNEKLFF. The CDR3 bases are TGTGCCAGCAGCTTCGAGGGCAGTTTTAATGAAAAACTGTTTTTT. The V call is TRBV7-6, the J call TRBJ1-4; unclear D gene. This CDR3 spans 15 amino acids. In germline, CDR1 is SGHVS, CDR2 FNYEAQ. V was pared by 3 bases and J by 4 bases, with 12 bases between.

This rearrangement joins TRBV15 to TRBJ1-2; D not resolved. CDR3 length: 15 amino acids. Germline CDR1 LNHNV, CDR2 YYDKDF (reference sequence). Trimming pared 0 bases from V and 4 bases from J, leaving 12 bases between. The chain's CDR3 is CATSRDGENGYGYTF. The CDR3 DNA sequence: TGTGCCACCAGCAGAGACGGGGAGAATGGCTATGGCTACACCTTC.